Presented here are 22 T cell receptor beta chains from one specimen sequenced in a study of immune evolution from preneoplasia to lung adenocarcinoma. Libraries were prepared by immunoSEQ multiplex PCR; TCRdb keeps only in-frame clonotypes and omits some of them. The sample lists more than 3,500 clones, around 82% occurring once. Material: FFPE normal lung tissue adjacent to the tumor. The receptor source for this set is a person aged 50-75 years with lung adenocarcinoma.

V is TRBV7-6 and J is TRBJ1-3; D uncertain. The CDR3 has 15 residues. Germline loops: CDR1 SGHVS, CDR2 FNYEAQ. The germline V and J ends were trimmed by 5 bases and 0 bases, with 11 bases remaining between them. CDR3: CASSPTASSGNTIYF. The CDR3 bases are TGTGCCAGCAGCCCTACAGCCAGCTCTGGAAACACCATATATTTT.

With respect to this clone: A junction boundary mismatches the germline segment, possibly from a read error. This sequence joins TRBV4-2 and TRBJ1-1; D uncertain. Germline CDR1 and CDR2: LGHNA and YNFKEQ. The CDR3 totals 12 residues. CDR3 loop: CASSQREAGLVF. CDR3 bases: TGTGCCAGCAGCCAGAGGGAGGCAGGCCTCGTTTTT.

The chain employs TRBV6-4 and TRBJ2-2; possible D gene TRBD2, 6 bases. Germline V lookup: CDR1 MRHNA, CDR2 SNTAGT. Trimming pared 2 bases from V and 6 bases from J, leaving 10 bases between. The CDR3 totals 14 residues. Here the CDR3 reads CASSDRETAGELFF. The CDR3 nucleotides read TGTGCCAGCAGTGACCGGGAGACGGCCGGGGAGCTGTTTTTT.

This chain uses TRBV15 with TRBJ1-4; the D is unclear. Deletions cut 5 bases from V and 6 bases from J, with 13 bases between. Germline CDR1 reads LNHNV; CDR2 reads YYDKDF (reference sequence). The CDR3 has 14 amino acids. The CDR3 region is CATSARLGYEKLFF. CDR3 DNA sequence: TGTGCCACCAGCGCCCGACTTGGGTATGAAAAACTGTTTTTT.

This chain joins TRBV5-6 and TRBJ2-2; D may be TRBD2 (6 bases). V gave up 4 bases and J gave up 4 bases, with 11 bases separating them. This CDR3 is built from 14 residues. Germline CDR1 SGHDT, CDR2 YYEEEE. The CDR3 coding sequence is TGTGCCAGCAGCGGTAGCGGCGGCACCGGGGAGCTGTTTTTT. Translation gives CASSGSGGTGELFF.

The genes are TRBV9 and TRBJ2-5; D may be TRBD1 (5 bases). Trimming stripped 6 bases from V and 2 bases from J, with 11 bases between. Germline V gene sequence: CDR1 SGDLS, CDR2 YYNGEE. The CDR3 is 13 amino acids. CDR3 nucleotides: TGTGCCAGCAATTTTAGGGGTCAAGAGACCCAGTACTTC. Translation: CASNFRGQETQYF.

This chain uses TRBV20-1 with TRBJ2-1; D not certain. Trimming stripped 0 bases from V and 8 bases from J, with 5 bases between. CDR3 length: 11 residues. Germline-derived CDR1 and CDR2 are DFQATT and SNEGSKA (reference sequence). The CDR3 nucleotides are TGCAGTGCTAGAGATATGTATGAGCAGTTCTTC. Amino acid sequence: CSARDMYEQFF.

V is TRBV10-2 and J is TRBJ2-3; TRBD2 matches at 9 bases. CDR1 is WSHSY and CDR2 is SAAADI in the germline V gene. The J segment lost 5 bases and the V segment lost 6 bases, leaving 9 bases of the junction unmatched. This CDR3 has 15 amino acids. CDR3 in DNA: TGCGCCAGCAGCCTAGTAGCGGGAGCTATAGATACGCAGTATTTT. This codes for CASSLVAGAIDTQYF.

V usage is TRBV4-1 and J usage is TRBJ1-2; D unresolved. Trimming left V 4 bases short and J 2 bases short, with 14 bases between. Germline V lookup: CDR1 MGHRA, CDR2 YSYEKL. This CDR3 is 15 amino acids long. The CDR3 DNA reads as TGCGCCAGCAGCCCTGGAATGCAGGTGAACTATGGCTACACCTTC. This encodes CASSPGMQVNYGYTF.

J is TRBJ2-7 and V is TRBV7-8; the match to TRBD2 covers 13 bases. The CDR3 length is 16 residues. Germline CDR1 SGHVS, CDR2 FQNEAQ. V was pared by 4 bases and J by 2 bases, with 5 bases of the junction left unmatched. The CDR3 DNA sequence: TGTGCCAGCAGCTACGGGACTAGCGGGAATCCCTACGAGCAGTACTTC. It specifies CASSYGTSGNPYEQYF.

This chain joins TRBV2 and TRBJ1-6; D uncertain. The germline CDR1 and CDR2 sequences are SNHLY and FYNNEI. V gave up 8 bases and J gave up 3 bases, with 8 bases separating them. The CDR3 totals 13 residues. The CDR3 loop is CASGRDYNSPLHF. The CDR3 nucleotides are TGTGCCAGCGGGAGGGACTATAATTCACCCCTCCACTTT.

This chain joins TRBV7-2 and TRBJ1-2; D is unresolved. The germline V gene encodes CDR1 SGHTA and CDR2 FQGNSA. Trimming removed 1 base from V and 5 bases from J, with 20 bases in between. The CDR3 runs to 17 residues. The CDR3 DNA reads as TGTGCCAGCAGCTTAGAGGCCGGTTCTCGGGGATTTTATGGCTACACCTTC. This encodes CASSLEAGSRGFYGYTF.

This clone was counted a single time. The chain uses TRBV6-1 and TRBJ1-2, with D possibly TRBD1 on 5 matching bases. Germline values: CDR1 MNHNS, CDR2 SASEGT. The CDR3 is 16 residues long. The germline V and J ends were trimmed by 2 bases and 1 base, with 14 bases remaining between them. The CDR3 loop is CASSEIAGRFNYGYTF. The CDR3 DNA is TGTGCCAGCAGTGAAATTGCAGGGAGATTTAACTATGGCTACACCTTC.

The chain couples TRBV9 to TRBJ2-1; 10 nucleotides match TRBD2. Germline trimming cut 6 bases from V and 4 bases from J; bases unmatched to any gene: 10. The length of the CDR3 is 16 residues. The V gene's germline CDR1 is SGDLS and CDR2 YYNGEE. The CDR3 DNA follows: TGTGCCAGCAACCCCGTTGGAGCGGGGGGGTACAATGAGCAGTTCTTC. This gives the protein CASNPVGAGGYNEQFF.

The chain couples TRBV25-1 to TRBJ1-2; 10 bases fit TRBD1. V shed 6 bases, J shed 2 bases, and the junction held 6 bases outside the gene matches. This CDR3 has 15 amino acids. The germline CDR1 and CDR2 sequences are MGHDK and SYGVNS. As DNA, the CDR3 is TGTGCCAGCAGAAAGGAGGGACAGGGGAACTATGGCTACACCTTC. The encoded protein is CASRKEGQGNYGYTF.

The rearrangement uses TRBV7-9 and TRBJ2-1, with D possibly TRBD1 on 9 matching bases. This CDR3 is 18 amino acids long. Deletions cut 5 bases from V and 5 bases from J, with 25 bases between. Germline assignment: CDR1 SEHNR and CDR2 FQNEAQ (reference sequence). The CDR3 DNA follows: TGTGCCAGCAGCAACAGGGGGCCCGTTAGCGGGGTAGACAATGAGCAGTTCTTC. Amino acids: CASSNRGPVSGVDNEQFF.

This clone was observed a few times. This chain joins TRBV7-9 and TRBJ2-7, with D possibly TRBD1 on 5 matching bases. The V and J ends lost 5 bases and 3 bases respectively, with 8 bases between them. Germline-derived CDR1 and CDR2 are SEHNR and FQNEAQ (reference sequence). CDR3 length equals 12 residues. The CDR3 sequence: CASSLQDYEQYF. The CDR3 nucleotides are TGTGCCAGCAGCCTACAGGACTACGAGCAGTACTTC.

The CDR3 sequence: CASSDRTGGYNEQFF. CDR3 nucleotides: TGTGCCAGCAGTGACAGGACAGGGGGCTACAATGAGCAGTTCTTC. This chain uses TRBV6-4 with TRBJ2-1; 10 positions match TRBD1. With 2 bases clipped from V and 3 bases from J, the junction kept 1 base outside the gene matches. The CDR3 is made up of 15 amino acids. Germline V gene data show CDR1 as MRHNA and CDR2 as SNTAGT.

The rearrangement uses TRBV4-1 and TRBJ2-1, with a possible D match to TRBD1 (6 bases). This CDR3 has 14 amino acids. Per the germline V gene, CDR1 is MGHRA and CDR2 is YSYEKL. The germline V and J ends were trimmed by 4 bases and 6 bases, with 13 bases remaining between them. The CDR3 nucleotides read TGCGCCAGCAGCCGGTTTGAGGGGGTCAATGAGCAGTTCTTC. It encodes CASSRFEGVNEQFF.

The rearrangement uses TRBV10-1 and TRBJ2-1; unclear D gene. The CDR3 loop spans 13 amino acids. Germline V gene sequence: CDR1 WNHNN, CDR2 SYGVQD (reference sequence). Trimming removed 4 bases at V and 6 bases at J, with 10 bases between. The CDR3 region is CASSGRYVNEQFF. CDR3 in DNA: TGCGCCAGCAGTGGACGGTACGTCAATGAGCAGTTCTTC.

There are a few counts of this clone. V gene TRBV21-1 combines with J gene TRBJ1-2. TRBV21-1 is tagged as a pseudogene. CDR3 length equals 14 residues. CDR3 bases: TGTGCCAGCAGCAAAGTATCCGCTAACTATGGCTACACCTTC. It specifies CASSKVSANYGYTF.

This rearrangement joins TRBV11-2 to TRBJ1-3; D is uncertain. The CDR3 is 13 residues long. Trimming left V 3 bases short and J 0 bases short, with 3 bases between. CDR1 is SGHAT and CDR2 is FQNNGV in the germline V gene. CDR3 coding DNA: TGTGCCAGCAGCTTGGGCTCTGGAAACACCATATATTTT. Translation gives CASSLGSGNTIYF.